These 25 T cell receptor beta chains were sequenced from one sample in a study of control samples from healthy donors and cancer patients. Generated by immunoSEQ multiplex PCR, the TCRdb table keeps only in-frame clones and is missing some. This sample has 130,000 or so clones, with 80% to 95% found just once. Source material: blood. The receptors derive from a man in his forties or fifties in good health.

The chain recombines TRBV19 with TRBJ1-2; no definite D call. The germline CDR1 and CDR2 sequences are LNHDA and SQIVND (reference sequence). The V and J ends lost 3 bases and 4 bases respectively, with 9 bases between them. CDR3 length: 13 residues. This chain's CDR3 is CASSITDRYGYTF. Here the CDR3 DNA reads TGTGCCAGTAGTATCACCGACCGCTATGGCTACACCTTC.

The chain combines TRBV3-1 (or the pseudogene TRBV3-2) with TRBJ2-7, with 7 bases identical to TRBD2. Trimming at V came to 4 bases and at J to 6 bases, leaving 9 bases not matched to a gene. Germline V gene sequence: CDR1 LGHDT, CDR2 YNNKEL (reference sequence). The CDR3 contains 14 residues. CDR3 loop: CASSPRGSPGEQYF. The CDR3 coding sequence is TGTGCCAGCAGCCCTCGCGGGAGCCCGGGCGAGCAGTACTTC.

The chain couples TRBV5-1 to TRBJ2-3; 7 bases are shared with TRBD1. The CDR3 is 15 amino acids. J lost 2 bases, V lost 2 bases, and 5 bases had no gene match. Looked up from germline, CDR1 is SGHRS and CDR2 is YFSETQ. The DNA for the CDR3 is TGCGCCAGCAGCTTCACAGGGGCCAACACAGATACGCAGTATTTT. This translates into CASSFTGANTDTQYF.

The chain couples TRBV7-9 to TRBJ2-5; TRBD1 matches 7 bases. The CDR3 has 14 amino acids. The germline gives CDR1 SEHNR, CDR2 FQNEAQ (reference sequence). The ends lost 5 bases at V and 1 base at J; junction bases unmatched: 4. CDR3 nucleotide sequence: TGTGCCAGCAGCACCTACAGGGGCCAAGAGACCCAGTACTTC. This gives the protein CASSTYRGQETQYF.

The chain employs TRBV14 and TRBJ2-5; TRBD2 is a possible D gene (6 bases). Per germline, CDR1 SGHDN and CDR2 FVKESK. V was pared by 4 bases and J by 3 bases, with 12 bases between. CDR3 length equals 14 residues. The CDR3 coding sequence is TGTGCCAGCAGCCGCCGGGACTGGGAAGAGACCCAGTACTTC. This translates into CASSRRDWEETQYF.

This sequence joins TRBV29-1 and TRBJ1-4, with 7 nucleotides matching TRBD1. This CDR3 contains 14 residues. Germline CDR1 is SQVTM and CDR2 is ANQGSEA. Unmatched junction bases numbered 5, after V lost 4 bases and J lost 3 bases. CDR3 bases: TGCAGCGTTGGAAGGGGGCTCGCTAATGAAAAACTGTTTTTT. It codes for CSVGRGLANEKLFF.

This chain uses TRBV10-3 with TRBJ2-5; 8 bases align to TRBD2. Germline V lookup: CDR1 ENHRY, CDR2 SYGVKD. The CDR3 consists of 17 residues. Unmatched junction bases numbered 11, after V lost 5 bases and J lost 0 bases. The chain's CDR3 is CAISTSGREQYQETQYF. In nucleotides, the CDR3 is TGTGCCATCAGTACTTCCGGGAGGGAACAATACCAAGAGACCCAGTACTTC.

J is TRBJ1-6 and V is TRBV28; 11 nucleotides line up with TRBD1. V lost 3 bases to trimming and J lost 9 bases; unmatched junction nucleotides: 4. CDR1 and CDR2 (germline): MDHEN, SYDVKM. The CDR3 length is 15 residues. CDR3 sequence: CASSFVGQGASPLHF. CDR3 nucleotide sequence: TGTGCCAGCAGTTTTGTTGGACAGGGGGCTTCACCCCTCCACTTT.

The chain joins TRBV7-3 to TRBJ2-2; D is uncertain. CDR1 is SGHTA, CDR2 FQGTGA, per germline. The CDR3 has 15 residues. V was trimmed by 2 bases and J by 1 base, leaving 8 bases between them. This CDR3 is CASSLDGENTGELFF. DNA for the CDR3: TGTGCCAGCAGCTTAGACGGAGAGAACACCGGGGAGCTGTTTTTT.

In this sample, this clone turned up once. The rearrangement links TRBV5-1 to TRBJ1-4, with 7 bases that match TRBD1. Per the germline V gene, CDR1 is SGHRS and CDR2 is YFSETQ. V shed 2 bases, J shed 5 bases, and the junction held 9 bases outside the gene matches. This CDR3 is 16 amino acids long. The CDR3 protein is CASSFNPGTANEKLFF. The CDR3 nucleotides are TGCGCCAGCAGCTTCAACCCCGGGACAGCCAATGAAAAACTGTTTTTT.

V is TRBV5-4 and J is TRBJ1-2, with TRBD1 matching 7 bases. V lost 4 bases and J lost 4; bases outside the gene matches: 1. This CDR3 contains 12 residues. The germline V gene has CDR1 SGHNT and CDR2 YYREEE (reference sequence). The CDR3 sequence: CASSGTVYGYTF. The CDR3 DNA reads TGTGCCAGCAGCGGGACAGTCTATGGCTACACCTTC.

The rearrangement joins TRBV27 to TRBJ1-6; TRBD1 might be the D (5 bases). CDR3 length: 13 residues. Germline V lookup: CDR1 MNHEY, CDR2 SMNVEV (reference sequence). Trimming cost V 5 bases and J 14 bases, with 16 bases left between them. Written as DNA, the CDR3 is TGTGCCAGCAGTCCCTCCGGGACCGCCACCCTCCACTTT. Its translation is CASSPSGTATLHF.

CDR3 coding DNA: TGTGCCAGCAGCTTACTAGCGGGGATTTACAATGAGCAGTTCTTC. Protein: CASSLLAGIYNEQFF. V is TRBV7-9 and J is TRBJ2-1; 9 positions match TRBD2. J lost 4 bases, V lost 2 bases, and 3 bases had no gene match. Germline V gene sequence: CDR1 SEHNR, CDR2 FQNEAQ (reference sequence). The CDR3 runs 15 residues.

The J gene is TRBJ2-3, the V gene TRBV15; no clear D gene. The CDR3 runs to 14 residues. Germline CDR1 and CDR2: LNHNV and YYDKDF (reference sequence). V lost 0 bases and J lost 2, with 6 bases in between. The CDR3 spells CATSRDPTTDTQYF. The DNA for the CDR3 is TGTGCCACCAGCAGAGACCCCACCACAGATACGCAGTATTTT.

The chain is built from TRBV28 and TRBJ1-1; a possible D gene is TRBD1 (6 bases). Trimming stripped 2 bases from V and 0 bases from J, with 10 bases between. The germline V gene has CDR1 MDHEN and CDR2 SYDVKM. This CDR3 is 15 amino acids long. In nucleotides, the CDR3 is TGTGCCAGCAGTTTAATGGACAGATTGAACACTGAAGCTTTCTTT. Encoded protein: CASSLMDRLNTEAFF.

The V gene is TRBV18, the J gene TRBJ2-3, with D perhaps matching TRBD2 (6 bases). V was pared by 1 base and J by 3 bases, with 11 bases between. The CDR3 covers 15 residues. Per germline, CDR1 KGHSH and CDR2 LQKENI. This CDR3 reads CASSPQAGATDTQYF. The CDR3 DNA reads as TGTGCCAGCTCACCACAAGCGGGCGCGACAGATACGCAGTATTTT.

This chain connects TRBV6-1 to TRBJ1-2; 7 nucleotides match TRBD1. Losses at the gene ends were 6 bases for V and 8 bases for J; bases not matched to a gene: 9. The CDR3 has 13 residues. CDR1 and CDR2 from the germline V gene are MNHNS and SASEGT. DNA of the CDR3: TGTGCCAGCAGACCTAGGGGGCAACAAGGCTACACCTTC. Its protein is CASRPRGQQGYTF.

V is TRBV4-1 and J is TRBJ1-2; TRBD1 might be the D (6 bases). V was pared by 4 bases and J by 3 bases, with 24 bases between. CDR3 size: 18 residues. Germline V CDR1 and CDR2: MGHRA, YSYEKL. This CDR3 is CASSPWPLKGGGDYGYTF. CDR3 sequence (DNA): TGCGCCAGCAGCCCTTGGCCCCTTAAGGGGGGGGGAGACTATGGCTACACCTTC.

This chain uses TRBV19 with TRBJ2-1; no reliable D call. Deletions cut 7 bases from V and 5 bases from J, with 12 bases between. The CDR3 runs 13 residues. Germline CDR1 LNHDA, CDR2 SQIVND (reference sequence). CDR3 region: CASTTPPNNEQFF. CDR3 DNA: TGTGCCAGTACCACACCGCCGAACAATGAGCAGTTCTTC.

This rearrangement joins TRBV15 to TRBJ1-1, with D possibly being TRBD1 (5 bases). CDR3 length: 14 residues. V gave up 7 bases and J gave up 2 bases, with 14 bases separating them. Germline lookup yields CDR1 LNHNV and CDR2 YYDKDF (reference sequence). The CDR3 sequence is CATKEGQGNTEAFF. The CDR3 coding sequence is TGTGCCACCAAGGAGGGCCAGGGCAACACTGAAGCTTTCTTT.

To note about this clone: It is likely a read error, because the conserved phenylalanine at the end of the CDR3 is missing. The DNA is left out, because the CDR3 cannot be placed on it with certainty; the CDR3 is given as TCRdb lists it. The chain carries TRBV27 and TRBJ2-4; TRBD1 was called by the table and not checked on the DNA. Ends included, the CDR3 has 8 residues. Per germline, CDR1 MNHEY and CDR2 SMNVEV (reference sequence). CDR3 amino acids: CASGCTAV.

The chain has TRBV6-4 and TRBJ2-7; D is uncertain. Germline CDR1 MRHNA, CDR2 SNTAGT. V was shortened by 6 bases and J by 5 bases, with 5 bases between the two germline ends. This CDR3 is 10 amino acids long. CDR3 coding DNA: TGTGCCAGCAGGAACCACGAGCAGTACTTC. It yields the protein CASRNHEQYF.

This clone was recorded a few times. The chain employs TRBV19 and TRBJ1-5, with 7 bases fitting TRBD1. This CDR3 is built from 15 residues. With 8 bases clipped from V and 5 bases from J, the junction kept 12 bases outside the gene matches. The germline V gene encodes CDR1 LNHDA and CDR2 SQIVND (reference sequence). The CDR3 here is CASSLGTVSHQPQHF. The CDR3 bases are TGTGCCAGTTCCCTCGGGACAGTGAGTCATCAGCCCCAGCATTTT.

The chain combines TRBV5-6 with TRBJ2-2; tentatively, D is TRBD2 (5 bases). This CDR3 spans 16 amino acids. Germline lookup yields CDR1 SGHDT and CDR2 YYEEEE. V lost 4 bases to trimming and J lost 8 bases, with 21 bases between them. CDR3 region: CASSPRRVHRGGELFF. The CDR3 DNA is TGTGCCAGCAGCCCCAGGCGGGTTCACCGAGGTGGGGAGCTGTTTTTT.

V and J are TRBV11-2 and TRBJ1-5; D remains unclear. This CDR3 spans 14 amino acids. V lost 0 bases, J lost 3 bases, and 6 bases lay in between. The V gene's germline CDR1 is SGHAT and CDR2 FQNNGV. The CDR3 nucleotides are TGTGCCAGCAGCTTAGACAGATACAATCAGCCCCAGCATTTT. It is translated as CASSLDRYNQPQHF.